One sample yielded the 21 T cell receptor beta chains listed below, sequenced in a study of post-analysis software for immune sequencing data. What these receptors recognize is not known. Sequencing libraries made from TCR beta cDNA carried unique molecular identifiers. Via MiXCR, TCRdb re-called the PCR reads, giving one row per CDR3 protein. The sample records 650,000 to 850,000 distinct CDR3 sequences, under 60% being singletons. Study outcomes and limitations: Roughly 5 TRBV segments (TRBV5-6, TRBV5-1 and TRBV20-1 among them) occurred more frequently in patients than in controls.

The specimen was blood. The receptors were sampled from a girl aged 10 to 17 with multiple sclerosis.

This clonotype was detected a few times. The V and J genes are TRBV7-9 and TRBJ2-5; 14 positions match TRBD2. The V segment lost 5 bases and the J segment 5 bases; nucleotides outside the gene matches: 7. In germline, CDR1 is SEHNR, CDR2 FQNEAQ (reference sequence). The CDR3 has 16 residues. In nucleotides, the CDR3 is TGTGCCAGCAGCCTTACGGGACTAGCGGGAGCGGAGACCCAGTACTTC. As protein: CASSLTGLAGAETQYF. The whole variable domain, filled in from reference TRBV7-9 and TRBJ2-5, reads DTGVSQNPRHKITKRGQNVTFRCDPISEHNRLYWYRQTLGQGPEFLTYFQNEAQLEKSRLLSDRFSAERPKGSFSTLEIQRTEQGDSAMYLCASSLTGLAGAETQYFGPGTRLLVL.

This chain uses TRBV4-2 with TRBJ2-7; a possible D gene is TRBD1 (5 bases). V shed 3 bases and J shed 3 bases, with 9 bases lying between them. The CDR3 is 13 amino acids. CDR1 and CDR2 (germline): LGHNA, YNFKEQ. The CDR3 nucleotides read TGTGCCAGCAGCCACTCGGACAACTACGAGCAGTACTTC. Encoded protein: CASSHSDNYEQYF.

This clonotype was detected only a few times. The CDR3 sequence: CSVVMTTAGEQYF. Written as DNA, the CDR3 is TGCAGCGTCGTAATGACTACCGCGGGCGAGCAGTACTTC. The chain joins TRBV29-1 to TRBJ2-7, with D possibly TRBD2 on 5 matching bases. The CDR3 covers 13 residues. Germline CDR1 SQVTM, CDR2 ANQGSEA. V was trimmed by 6 bases and J by 6 bases, leaving 18 bases between them.

As concerns this clonotype: One end of the junction varies from germline; a read error may be responsible. The chain uses TRBV20-1 and TRBJ1-4; TRBD1 might be the D (5 bases). CDR3 length: 15 residues. Germline CDR1 and CDR2: DFQATT and SNEGSKA (reference sequence). CDR3 residues: CSASKPGRRNEKRFF. Here the CDR3 DNA reads TGCAGTGCTAGTAAACCGGGACGGAGAAATGAAAAACGGTTTTTT.

The chain combines TRBV19 with TRBJ2-3; D is undetermined. The CDR3 has 15 residues. The germline CDR1 and CDR2 sequences are LNHDA and SQIVND (reference sequence). V dropped 4 bases and J dropped 5 bases, with 16 bases sitting between them. CDR3 region: CASSTAGSVVDTQYF. CDR3 in DNA: TGTGCCAGTAGTACCGCTGGTTCGGTGGTAGATACGCAGTATTTT.

This clonotype came up a few times. The V gene is TRBV29-1, the J gene TRBJ2-1, with D unclear. From germline, CDR1 is SQVTM and CDR2 ANQGSEA. Trimming shortened V by 6 bases and J by 13 bases, and 16 bases separated the two germline ends. CDR3 size: 11 residues. The CDR3 nucleotides read TGCAGCGTCCGACCCCAAGAGACCCAGTTCTTC. Translation gives CSVRPQETQFF.

The chain combines TRBV15 with TRBJ2-3, with 9 bases fitting TRBD1. Trimming took 0 bases from V and 4 from J; bases not matched to a gene: 2. The CDR3 loop spans 15 amino acids. Germline values: CDR1 LNHNV, CDR2 YYDKDF (reference sequence). The CDR3 here is CATSRDTGGADTQYF. CDR3 in DNA: TGTGCCACCAGCAGAGATACAGGGGGCGCAGATACGCAGTATTTT.

This clonotype was found once. The CDR3 DNA is TGCAGCATAAGACAGGGGATGAACACTGAAGCTTTCTTT. This codes for CSIRQGMNTEAFF. This rearrangement joins TRBV29-1 to TRBJ1-1; 8 bases are shared with TRBD1. V dropped 8 bases and J dropped 0; count of bases not matched to a gene: 5. The CDR3 covers 13 residues. The germline gives CDR1 SQVTM, CDR2 ANQGSEA.

The chain has TRBV14 and TRBJ2-1; a weak D match, TRBD2 (5 bases). Trimming cost V 0 bases and J 2 bases, with 11 bases left between them. The CDR3 runs to 16 residues. In germline, CDR1 is SGHDN, CDR2 FVKESK. The CDR3 region has the DNA TGTGCCAGCAGCCAAGAAGGGCGAGGGCCCTACAATGAGCAGTTCTTC. Protein: CASSQEGRGPYNEQFF.

This clonotype was picked up one time. This chain uses TRBV9 with TRBJ2-7; D not resolved. Between the trimmed V and J ends, which lost 3 bases and 5 bases, there was a span of 15 bases. The CDR3 is 14 residues long. The germline CDR1 and CDR2 sequences are SGDLS and YYNGEE. The CDR3 region has the DNA TGTGCCAGCAGCGCTGGGAACCTAAAGGACGAGCAGTACTTC. Encoded protein: CASSAGNLKDEQYF. Complete variable domain (other parts from reference TRBV9 and TRBJ2-7): DSGVTQTPKHLITATGQRVTLRCSPRSGDLSVYWYQQSLDQGLQFLIQYYNGEERAKGNILERFSAQQFPDLHSELNLSSLELGDSALYFCASSAGNLKDEQYFGPGTRLTVT.

A note on this clonotype: At one boundary the junction diverges from the germline segment, which might be a read error. The chain carries TRBV20-1 and TRBJ2-3; D perhaps matches TRBD2 (6 bases). In germline, CDR1 is DFQATT, CDR2 SNEGSKA (reference sequence). The CDR3 loop spans 13 amino acids. CDR3 nucleotides: TGCGGTGCTGGGAGGCTTGGCCCAGATACGCAGTATTTT. Translation: CGAGRLGPDTQYF.

The V and J genes are TRBV4-3 and TRBJ1-1; D gene unclear. Trimming stripped 4 bases from V and 7 bases from J, with 13 bases between. The CDR3 has 13 residues. In germline, CDR1 is LGHNA, CDR2 YSLEER. CDR3 in DNA: TGCGCCAGCAGCCCTACGCTGCAGCGTGAAGCTTTCTTT. Amino acid sequence: CASSPTLQREAFF.

The chain is built from TRBV20-1 and TRBJ1-1; D is ambiguous. Per germline, CDR1 DFQATT and CDR2 SNEGSKA (reference sequence). The V gene lost 0 bases and the J gene lost 1 base, with 12 bases spanning the gap. This CDR3 spans 15 amino acids. The CDR3 DNA reads TGCAGTGCTAGAGATTCTGGCAGTCCGAACACTGAAGCTTTCTTT. It translates to CSARDSGSPNTEAFF.

The gene calls are TRBV20-1 and TRBJ2-1; D remains ambiguous. The CDR3 loop spans 13 amino acids. CDR1 and CDR2 (germline): DFQATT, SNEGSKA (reference sequence). V dropped 6 bases and J dropped 6 bases, with 15 bases sitting between them. CDR3 protein: CSAWGWDVNEQFF. In nucleotides, the CDR3 is TGCAGTGCCTGGGGTTGGGATGTCAATGAGCAGTTCTTC.

This chain uses TRBV25-1 with TRBJ1-1; no clear D. CDR1 is MGHDK and CDR2 is SYGVNS in the germline V gene. V was shortened by 3 bases and J by 1 base, with 18 bases between the two germline ends. This CDR3 spans 17 amino acids. The CDR3 bases are TGTGCCAGCAGTGACCAAACCCCCGGGCCAAAGAACACTGAAGCTTTCTTT. Translation: CASSDQTPGPKNTEAFF.

To note about this clonotype: A junction end diverges from the germline sequence, so it may reflect a read error. The chain recombines TRBV12-3 or TRBV12-4 with TRBJ1-2; D gene ambiguous. There are 14 residues in the CDR3. The CDR3 spells CASTLSGTNYGYTF. The CDR3 coding sequence is TGTGCCAGCACTTTATCCGGGACTAACTATGGCTACACCTTC.

This clonotype was seen more than once but under ten times. The genes are TRBV4-1 and TRBJ1-1; D gene ambiguous. The V gene lost 1 base and the J gene lost 1 base, with 10 bases spanning the gap. Germline V CDR1 and CDR2: MGHRA, YSYEKL. The CDR3 is made up of 15 amino acids. This CDR3 reads CASSQGEAANTEAFF. The CDR3 DNA is TGCGCCAGCAGCCAAGGGGAGGCAGCGAACACTGAAGCTTTCTTT.

The V call is TRBV7-2, the J call TRBJ2-7, with a possible D match to TRBD1 (5 bases). Trimming took off 1 base at V and 0 bases at J, with 13 bases between the two ends. The CDR3 consists of 16 residues. Germline V gene lookup returns CDR1 SGHTA and CDR2 FQGNSA. This CDR3 is CASSLGGSKGSYEQYF. CDR3 DNA: TGTGCCAGCAGCTTAGGGGGCTCCAAAGGCTCCTACGAGCAGTACTTC.

The rearrangement uses TRBV5-5 and TRBJ2-7, with 11 bases aligning to TRBD2. The ends lost 1 base at V and 1 base at J; junction bases unmatched: 10. From germline, CDR1 is SGHKS and CDR2 YYEKEE (reference sequence). The CDR3 loop spans 18 amino acids. CDR3 sequence: CASSLQPGTSGLSYEQYF. The CDR3, as DNA: TGTGCCAGCAGCTTGCAACCCGGGACTAGCGGATTATCCTACGAGCAGTACTTC.

As regards this clonotype: A read error may account for a junction end that differs from germline. This chain uses TRBV6-1 with TRBJ2-6; either TRBD1 or TRBD2 may fit D (5 bases each). The germline V gene encodes CDR1 MNHNS and CDR2 SASEGT. This CDR3 region has 15 residues. The CDR3 sequence: CASSQEDSGANVRTF. CDR3 sequence (DNA): TGTGCCAGCAGCCAGGAGGACTCTGGGGCCAACGTCCGGACTTTC.

This clonotype came up once. Mismatch with germline at one junction end may stem from a read error. The chain is built from TRBV6-6 and TRBJ2-1; no firm D call. Per germline, CDR1 MNHNY and CDR2 SVGAGI (reference sequence). This CDR3 region has 12 residues. CDR3 sequence: CATALTYNGQFF. The CDR3, as DNA: TGTGCCACTGCTCTGACCTACAATGGGCAGTTCTTC.